A selection of T cell receptor beta chains follows, all from one sample in a study of blood T cell repertoires in COVID-19. Repertoires were generated with immunoSEQ multiplex PCR, while TCRdb's copy carries only in-frame clones and drops some. The sample comprises around 27,000 clones, 75% to 90% of which are singletons, and 10% rests with the top ten. Material for sequencing was peripheral blood. The receptors shown here come from a man in his 60s with acute or convalescent COVID-19. CDR3s leave out the opening cysteine and the closing phenylalanine or tryptophan. Expanded clones get a size class; other rows say once, few or many, or leave the size out.

CDR3 protein,V gene,J gene,clone size
ASSQTTPKETQY,TRBV5-1,TRBJ2-5,once
ASSRASYNEQF,TRBV3-1/TRBV3-2,TRBJ2-1,-
ASSVALTSGGSYNEQF,TRBV9,TRBJ2-1,-
ASSVTSGTYNEQF,TRBV5-1,TRBJ2-1,-
ASSQSSSAEETQY,TRBV3-1/TRBV3-2,TRBJ2-5,-
AISESDRGNDEQY,TRBV10-3,TRBJ2-7,-
ASSPPDSGTDTQY,TRBV18,TRBJ2-3,-
ASSLTTSVPQETQY,TRBV5-1,TRBJ2-5,-
ASSPLASPNEQF,TRBV18,TRBJ2-1,few
ASSPPTGMEGYT,TRBV28,TRBJ1-2,-
ASSEGGVGGYT,TRBV10-1,TRBJ1-2,-
ASSIVGEEYQPQH,TRBV19,TRBJ1-5,-
ASSDLFSGSDEQF,TRBV6-4,TRBJ2-1,-
ASSLVTSGTTSTDTQY,TRBV11-2,TRBJ2-3,-
ASSLDRAGTVLGETQY,TRBV5-5,TRBJ2-5,-
ASSLRQGMNTEAF,TRBV7-6,TRBJ1-1,-
ASTTGNQPQH,TRBV2,TRBJ1-5,-
ASSRDRYSNQPQH,TRBV2,TRBJ1-5,-
ASRGRVGGQPQH,TRBV6-5,TRBJ1-5,-
ASSLLVTGSGYT,TRBV5-4,TRBJ1-2,-
ASSLSSDTEAF,TRBV27,TRBJ1-1,few
ASSLQQGRNTEAF,TRBV11-1,TRBJ1-1,-
ASSLVQGTDTQY,TRBV5-1,TRBJ2-3,-
ASSPGQGYEQY,TRBV7-3,TRBJ2-7,-
ASSTRQGLDTQY,TRBV5-1,TRBJ2-3,-
ASSRATSRDGYEQY,TRBV7-9,TRBJ2-7,-
ASSSGSGVYEQY,TRBV4-1,TRBJ2-7,-
ASSLANRRTDTQY,TRBV11-2,TRBJ2-3,-
ASSLERMTGWQAF,TRBV7-9,TRBJ1-1,-
ATSAAGSTDTQY,TRBV24-1,TRBJ2-3,-
ASSQPNQGAVNTEAF,TRBV16,TRBJ1-1,-
ASRGGQGARYTEAF,TRBV28,TRBJ1-1,-
SVEDGGEAGNTIY,TRBV29-1,TRBJ1-3,-
ASSGGQLNTEAF,TRBV25-1,TRBJ1-1,once
ASSEWQEGGETQY,TRBV6-1,TRBJ2-5,-
ASSFRTGRSPLH,TRBV28,TRBJ1-6,few
ASSQETRLYVEQY,TRBV4-1,TRBJ2-7,-
ASSQGQRAGYT,TRBV27,TRBJ1-2,-
ASSPGQDANYGYT,TRBV5-1,TRBJ1-2,few
ASSRVQGARLTDTQY,TRBV14,TRBJ2-3,-
ASSSSRSMRGGQETQY,TRBV5-1,TRBJ2-5,-